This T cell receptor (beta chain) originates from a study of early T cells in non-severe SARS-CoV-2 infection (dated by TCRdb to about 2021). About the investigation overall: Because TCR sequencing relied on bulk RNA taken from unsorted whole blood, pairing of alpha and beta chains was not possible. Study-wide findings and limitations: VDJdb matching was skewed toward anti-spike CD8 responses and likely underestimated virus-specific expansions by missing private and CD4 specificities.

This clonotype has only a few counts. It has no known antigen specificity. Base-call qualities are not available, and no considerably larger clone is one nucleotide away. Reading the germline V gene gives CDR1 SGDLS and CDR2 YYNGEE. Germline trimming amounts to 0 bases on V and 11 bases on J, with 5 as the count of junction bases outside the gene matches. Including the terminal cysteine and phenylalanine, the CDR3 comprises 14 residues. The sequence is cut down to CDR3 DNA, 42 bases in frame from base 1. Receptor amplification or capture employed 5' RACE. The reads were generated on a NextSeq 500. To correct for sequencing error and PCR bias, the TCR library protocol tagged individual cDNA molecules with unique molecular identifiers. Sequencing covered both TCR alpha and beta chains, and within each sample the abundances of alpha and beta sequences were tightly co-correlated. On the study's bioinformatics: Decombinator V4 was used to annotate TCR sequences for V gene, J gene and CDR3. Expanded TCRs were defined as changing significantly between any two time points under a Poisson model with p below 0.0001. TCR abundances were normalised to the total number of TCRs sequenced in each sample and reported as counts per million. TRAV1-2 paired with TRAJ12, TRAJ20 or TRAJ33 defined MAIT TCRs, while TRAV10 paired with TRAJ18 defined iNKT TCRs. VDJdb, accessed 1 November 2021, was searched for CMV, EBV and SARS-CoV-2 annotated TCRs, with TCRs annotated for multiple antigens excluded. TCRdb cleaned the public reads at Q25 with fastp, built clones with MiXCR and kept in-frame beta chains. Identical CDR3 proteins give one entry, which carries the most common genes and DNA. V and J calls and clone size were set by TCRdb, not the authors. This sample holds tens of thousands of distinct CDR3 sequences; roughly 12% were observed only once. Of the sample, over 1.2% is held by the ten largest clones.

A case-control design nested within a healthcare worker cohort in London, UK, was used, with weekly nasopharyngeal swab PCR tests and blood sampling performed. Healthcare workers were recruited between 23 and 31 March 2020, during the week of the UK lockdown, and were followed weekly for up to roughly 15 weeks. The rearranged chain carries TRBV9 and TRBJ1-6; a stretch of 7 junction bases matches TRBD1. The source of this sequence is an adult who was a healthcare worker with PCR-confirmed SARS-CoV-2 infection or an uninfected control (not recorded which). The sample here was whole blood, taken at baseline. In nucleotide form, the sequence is TGTGCCAGCAGCGTAGGACAGGGAAGTCCACCCCTCCACTTT. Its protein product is CASSVGQGSPPLHF.